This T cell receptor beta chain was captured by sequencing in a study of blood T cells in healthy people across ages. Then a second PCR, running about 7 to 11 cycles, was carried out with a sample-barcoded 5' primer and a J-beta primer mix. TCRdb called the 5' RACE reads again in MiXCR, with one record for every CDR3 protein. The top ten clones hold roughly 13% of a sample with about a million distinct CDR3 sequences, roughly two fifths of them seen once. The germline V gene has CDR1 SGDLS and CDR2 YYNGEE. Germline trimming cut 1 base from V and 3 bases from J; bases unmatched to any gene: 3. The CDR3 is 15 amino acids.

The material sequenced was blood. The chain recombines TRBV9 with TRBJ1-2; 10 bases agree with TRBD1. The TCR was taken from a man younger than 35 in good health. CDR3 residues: CASSVRGTGDYGYTF. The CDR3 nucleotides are TGTGCCAGCAGCGTAAGAGGGACAGGGGACTATGGCTACACCTTC.